The 29 T cell receptor beta chains in this list originate from one sample, sequenced in a study of blood T cells in healthy people across ages. With a J-beta primer mix and a sample-barcoded 5' primer, a second PCR ran about 7 to 12 cycles. TCRdb used MiXCR to reprocess the 5' RACE reads, holding one entry per CDR3 protein. The sample has fewer than 900,000 distinct CDR3 sequences, around 36% seen once. What was sequenced was blood. The receptor set was obtained from a man between 18 and 29 years old in good health.

This clonotype was seen only a few times. V and J are TRBV21-1 and TRBJ1-2. TRBV21-1 represents a pseudogene. This CDR3 is 13 amino acids long. CDR3 in DNA: TGTGCCAGCAGCAAAGTCGACTCCTATGGCTACACCTTC. Protein product: CASSKVDSYGYTF.

This clonotype showed up just a few times. The junction does not match germline at one end; this may be a read error. The rearrangement joins TRBV5-5 to TRBJ1-2; 7 bases fit TRBD1. CDR3 length equals 15 residues. Germline-derived CDR1 and CDR2 are SGHKS and YYEKEE (reference sequence). CDR3 in amino acids: CAGSLEAGGGYGYTF. DNA for the CDR3: TGTGCCGGCAGCTTGGAGGCAGGGGGAGGCTATGGCTACACCTTC.

This clonotype was recorded a few times. This sequence joins TRBV6-5 and TRBJ2-5; a possible D gene is TRBD1 (6 bases). Germline V lookup: CDR1 MNHEY, CDR2 SVGAGI. The CDR3 has 13 residues. With 5 bases removed from V and 2 bases from J, the gap between germline ends came to 9 bases. The CDR3 DNA sequence: TGTGCCAGCAGTATGGACAGTCAAGAGACCCAGTACTTC. Protein: CASSMDSQETQYF.

V usage is TRBV5-1 and J usage is TRBJ2-2; 10 nucleotides line up with TRBD1. Germline assignment: CDR1 SGHRS and CDR2 YFSETQ. Germline trimming cut 4 bases from V and 4 bases from J; bases unmatched to any gene: 4. The CDR3 runs 15 residues. The CDR3 loop is CASSAGTGVTGELFF. The CDR3 DNA reads TGCGCCAGCAGCGCCGGGACAGGGGTCACCGGGGAGCTGTTTTTT.

Notes on this clonotype: A read error is possible here, since a much larger clone lies one base away. The chain is built from TRBV2 and TRBJ2-5; D is uncertain. Judging by the DNA end, TRBJ2-7 fits better; the J call may be wrong. This CDR3 contains 13 residues. CDR1 is SNHLY and CDR2 is FYNNEI in the germline V gene. The CDR3 spells CTSSEARAYEQYF. DNA for the CDR3: TGTACCAGCAGTGAAGCGCGAGCATACGAGCAGTACTTC.

CDR3 DNA sequence: TGTGCCAGCAGCTCGAAAGCGGCGACCGAGACCCAGTACTTC. Protein sequence: CASSSKAATETQYF. J is TRBJ2-5 and V is TRBV5-4, with a tentative D call TRBD2 (5 bases). The CDR3 sequence is 14 residues long. The germline V gene has CDR1 SGHNT and CDR2 YYREEE (reference sequence). V was cut by 3 bases and J by 5 bases, with 14 bases left in between.

This clonotype showed up just a few times. The gene calls are TRBV7-2 and TRBJ1-2, with 9 bases lining up with TRBD1. Germline V gene lookup returns CDR1 SGHTA and CDR2 FQGNSA. With V trimmed by 5 bases and J by 4 bases, 14 bases remained unmatched. The CDR3 contains 17 residues. CDR3 sequence (DNA): TGTGCCAGCAGCCTCACCCTACAGGGGGCCGATGGCTATGGCTACACCTTC. Translation: CASSLTLQGADGYGYTF.

This clonotype occurred many times. The chain uses TRBV9 and TRBJ2-5, with D possibly being TRBD2 (5 bases). V was cut by 0 bases and J by 4 bases, with 10 bases left in between. CDR1 is SGDLS and CDR2 is YYNGEE in the germline V gene. This CDR3 comprises 14 residues. DNA of the CDR3: TGTGCCAGCAGCGTAGGTTTGAGCGGAGAGACCCAGTACTTC. Protein sequence: CASSVGLSGETQYF.

This clonotype was detected ten times or more. The gene calls are TRBV3-1 and TRBJ2-1; TRBD1 agrees at 10 bases. Unmatched junction bases numbered 11, after V lost 4 bases and J lost 8 bases. Per germline, CDR1 LGHDT and CDR2 YNNKEL (reference sequence). The CDR3 is 16 residues long. CDR3 amino acids: CASSRGTGAIVHEQFF. In DNA form, the CDR3 reads TGTGCCAGCAGCCGAGGGACAGGGGCTATTGTACATGAGCAGTTCTTC.

The V gene is TRBV6-5, the J gene TRBJ2-3; 8 positions match TRBD1. The CDR3 length is 15 residues. J lost 3 bases, V lost 7 bases, and 9 bases had no gene match. Germline loops: CDR1 MNHEY, CDR2 SVGAGI. The CDR3 DNA sequence: TGTGCCAGCAAAAGGACAGGGACAGAGACAGATACGCAGTATTTT. Encoded protein: CASKRTGTETDTQYF.

This clonotype was counted only a few times. The CDR3 sequence is CSARDQVGTGADTQYF. Written as DNA, the CDR3 is TGCAGTGCTAGAGATCAAGTGGGGACAGGAGCCGATACGCAGTATTTT. The chain recombines TRBV20-1 with TRBJ2-3; TRBD1 aligns across 8 bases. Losses at the gene ends were 0 bases for V and 6 bases for J; bases not matched to a gene: 11. The CDR3 loop spans 16 amino acids. CDR1 and CDR2 (germline): DFQATT, SNEGSKA (reference sequence).

This clonotype has a handful of counts. The chain links TRBV27 to TRBJ1-2, with a tentative D call TRBD1 (6 bases). The CDR3 contains 17 residues. Germline V gives CDR1 MNHEY, CDR2 SMNVEV (reference sequence). With 6 bases removed from V and 4 bases from J, the gap between germline ends came to 24 bases. In nucleotides, the CDR3 is TGTGCCAGCAGCCTAAACCCCAAGACAGGATTCGTCTATGGCTACACCTTC. Translated, it gives CASSLNPKTGFVYGYTF.

This clonotype has more than one count but fewer than ten. The V call is TRBV9, the J call TRBJ2-3; D might be TRBD1 or TRBD2, each matching 5 bases. The CDR3 totals 15 residues. Trimming removed 4 bases at V and 2 bases at J, with 14 bases between. The V gene's germline CDR1 is SGDLS and CDR2 YYNGEE. CDR3 amino acids: CASSTRDGYTDTQYF. DNA of the CDR3: TGTGCCAGCAGCACCCGGGACGGTTACACAGATACGCAGTATTTT.

The V call is TRBV4-2, the J call TRBJ1-1; possible D gene TRBD1, 6 bases. With 4 bases removed from V and 4 bases from J, the gap between germline ends came to 16 bases. Germline CDR1 LGHNA, CDR2 YNFKEQ. This CDR3 spans 15 amino acids. Written as DNA, the CDR3 is TGTGCCAGCAGCCCCTGGCGGGGGGCGGGCACTGAAGCTTTCTTT. It specifies CASSPWRGAGTEAFF.

This clonotype has more than one count but fewer than ten. The chain uses TRBV6-6 and TRBJ2-1; 11 nucleotides align to TRBD2. The CDR3 has 16 residues. Germline V gene lookup returns CDR1 MNHNY and CDR2 SVGAGI (reference sequence). The V and J ends lost 1 base and 6 bases, in that order; junction bases with no gene match: 5. The CDR3 sequence: CASSYFLAGGGNEQFF. For the CDR3, the DNA is TGTGCCAGCAGTTACTTCCTAGCGGGGGGAGGCAATGAGCAGTTCTTC.

The CDR3 spells CASSLAPYEQFF. CDR3 in DNA: TGTGCCAGCAGCTTAGCCCCCTACGAGCAGTTCTTC. The rearrangement joins TRBV7-2 to TRBJ2-1, with D hard to call. The germline CDR1 and CDR2 sequences are SGHTA and FQGNSA. V was clipped by 0 bases and J by 10 bases, with 7 bases between them. The CDR3 length is 12 residues.

The V and J genes are TRBV7-9 and TRBJ2-1, with 11 nucleotides matching TRBD1. Germline trimming cut 5 bases from V and 6 bases from J; bases unmatched to any gene: 6. The CDR3 has 15 amino acids. Germline loops: CDR1 SEHNR, CDR2 FQNEAQ (reference sequence). CDR3 amino acids: CASSIGQGAGNEQFF. CDR3 nucleotides: TGTGCCAGCAGCATCGGACAGGGGGCAGGCAATGAGCAGTTCTTC.

The chain carries TRBV20-1 and TRBJ2-4, with TRBD2 matching 11 bases. TRBJ2-7 matches the DNA end more closely, so the J call is doubtful. There are 16 residues in the CDR3. Germline CDR1 and CDR2: DFQATT and SNEGSKA (reference sequence). The CDR3 region is CSARAQLAGVTYEQYF. In DNA form, the CDR3 reads TGCAGTGCTAGAGCCCAACTAGCGGGAGTTACGTACGAGCAGTACTTC.

This clonotype has at least ten counts. The CDR3 DNA reads TGTGCCAGCAGGTTGGACGCGGGCGAAAACTACGAGCAGTACTTC. Its protein is CASRLDAGENYEQYF. The V and J genes are TRBV6-1 and TRBJ2-7; D possibly corresponds to TRBD2 (5 bases). CDR1 and CDR2 from the germline V gene are MNHNS and SASEGT. The germline V and J ends were trimmed by 6 bases and 3 bases, with 18 bases remaining between them. There are 15 residues in the CDR3.

This clonotype was seen only once. Possible read error: a much larger clone is one base away. This chain joins TRBV10-3 and TRBJ2-5; possibly TRBD2 for D (6 bases). The germline V gene encodes CDR1 ENHRY and CDR2 SYGVKD. This CDR3 region has 15 residues. V was shortened by 4 bases and J by 5 bases, with 17 bases between the two germline ends. The CDR3 coding sequence is TGTGCCATCAGTGGGGGACTCCTTTCCCATGAGACCCAGTACTTC. It codes for CAISGGLLSHETQYF.

This rearrangement joins TRBV2 to TRBJ1-3, with D perhaps matching TRBD1 (6 bases). Germline loops: CDR1 SNHLY, CDR2 FYNNEI. The CDR3 has 18 residues. Trimming pared 0 bases from V and 4 bases from J, leaving 19 bases between. CDR3 DNA sequence: TGTGCCAGCAGTGAAGCAATTTGGGGGGCGCGGTACGGAAACACCATATATTTT. This sequence encodes CASSEAIWGARYGNTIYF.

The chain couples TRBV28 to TRBJ2-5, with D possibly matching TRBD2 (5 bases). Trimming removed 7 bases at V and 4 bases at J, with 13 bases between. From germline, CDR1 is MDHEN and CDR2 SYDVKM. The CDR3 totals 13 residues. The CDR3 loop is CASIENAGETQYF. CDR3 sequence (DNA): TGTGCCAGCATCGAGAACGCGGGAGAGACCCAGTACTTC.

This chain joins TRBV6-6 and TRBJ1-2; a possible D gene is TRBD1 (5 bases). The V end was cut by 4 bases, the J end by 5 bases, with 11 bases between. This CDR3 spans 13 amino acids. CDR1 and CDR2 (germline): MNHNY, SVGAGI (reference sequence). The CDR3 region is CASSFRGFYGYTF. Here the CDR3 DNA reads TGTGCCAGCAGTTTCCGGGGGTTTTATGGCTACACCTTC.

The rearrangement links TRBV13 to TRBJ2-7; TRBD1 matches at 7 bases. Per the germline V gene, CDR1 is PRHDT and CDR2 is FYEKMQ (reference sequence). With V trimmed by 1 base and J by 7 bases, 10 bases remained unmatched. This CDR3 region has 15 residues. CDR3 amino acids: CASSLEGDSGNEQYF. The CDR3 nucleotides read TGTGCCAGCAGCTTAGAGGGGGACAGCGGCAATGAGCAGTACTTC.

The sample holds one count of this clonotype. The chain carries TRBV7-2 and TRBJ2-3; unclear D gene. Trimming took 4 bases from V and 4 from J, leaving 9 bases between them. This CDR3 comprises 13 residues. Germline lookup yields CDR1 SGHTA and CDR2 FQGNSA. CDR3 loop: CASSSALPDTQYF. The CDR3 DNA reads TGTGCCAGCAGCTCCGCTTTACCAGATACGCAGTATTTT.

The V gene is TRBV12-3 or TRBV12-4, the J gene TRBJ1-1; D gene unclear. The V gene lost 3 bases and the J gene lost 7 bases, with 15 bases spanning the gap. The CDR3 sequence is 14 residues long. CDR3 bases: TGTGCCAGCAGTTTCTTCGGGGAAGGGAGTGAAGCTTTCTTT. It codes for CASSFFGEGSEAFF.

A few counts support this clonotype. The rearrangement joins TRBV6-2 or TRBV6-3 to TRBJ1-1; no reliable D call. Trimming cost V 8 bases and J 3 bases, with 13 bases left between them. Germline loops: CDR1 MNHEY, CDR2 SVGEGT. This CDR3 contains 13 residues. This CDR3 reads CASCHRAHTEAFF. CDR3 sequence (DNA): TGTGCCAGCTGCCATAGGGCCCACACTGAAGCTTTCTTT.

This clonotype was seen a few times. The chain has TRBV9 and TRBJ2-3; 8 nucleotides align to TRBD1. V shed 4 bases and J 0 bases; nucleotides not matched to a gene: 4. This CDR3 contains 15 residues. Germline CDR1 SGDLS, CDR2 YYNGEE. For the CDR3, the DNA is TGTGCCAGCAGCCTCCGGGACAGGAGCACAGATACGCAGTATTTT. Protein product: CASSLRDRSTDTQYF.

V and J are TRBV20-1 and TRBJ1-4; maybe TRBD1 (6 bases). This CDR3 comprises 14 residues. Germline V gives CDR1 DFQATT, CDR2 SNEGSKA (reference sequence). Trimming left V 5 bases short and J 0 bases short, with 10 bases between. The CDR3 DNA sequence: TGCAGTGCTCCCTACAGGGCAACTAATGAAAAACTGTTTTTT. Protein: CSAPYRATNEKLFF.